The T cell receptor beta chain described here comes from a study of siplizumab effects on memory and regulatory T cells. Sequenced by immunoSEQ multiplex PCR; TCRdb stores in-frame clones only, minus some. The table lists about 100,000 clones, more than 85% of them singletons. Trimming took 3 bases from V and 10 from J; bases not matched to a gene: 7. Germline CDR1 is SGHAT and CDR2 is FQNNGV. The CDR3 covers 16 residues. The specimen sequenced was CD4+ T cells sorted from blood. This TCR was sampled from a human donor in good health. The rearrangement joins TRBV11-2 to TRBJ2-2; 14 bases are a match to TRBD2. DNA for the CDR3: TGTGCCAGCAGCTTGAGGGGGACTAGCGGGGGTGAGGAGCTGTTTTTT. This codes for CASSLRGTSGGEELFF.